This T cell receptor (beta chain) was profiled in a study of T cells after yellow fever vaccination. The 5'RACE template-switching step produced TCR cDNA and added a universal primer site and UMIs. TCRdb independently ran MiXCR on the 5' RACE reads; one entry per CDR3 protein. The profile shows hundreds of thousands of distinct CDR3 sequences, about a sixth of them singletons. Germline V CDR1 and CDR2: ENHRY, SYGVKD. The CDR3 runs 16 residues. V lost 8 bases and J 3 bases, leaving 22 bases between the germline ends. This chain uses TRBV10-3 with TRBJ1-2; a weak D match, TRBD1 (6 bases). The sequencing used PBMCs, collected 5 days after the first yellow fever vaccination. The TCR originated in a man aged 18 to 29 who received the YFV17D yellow fever vaccine. The CDR3 coding sequence is TGTGCCATCGCTGAGGGTGGGGGCGCCCACTACTATGGCTACACCTTC. It encodes CAIAEGGGAHYYGYTF.